The 5 T cell receptor beta chains in this list originate from one sample, sequenced in a study of blood T cell repertoires in COVID-19. TCRdb's table, derived via immunoSEQ multiplex PCR, lists solely in-frame clones and lacks some. This table holds roughly 44,000 clones, about 90% found once. The sequenced sample was peripheral blood. The receptors stem from an elderly man with acute or convalescent COVID-19.

A remark on this clone: Mismatch with germline at one junction end may stem from a read error. The CDR3: CASSRVRDKGHF. CDR3 DNA sequence: TGCGCCAGCAGCCGAGTCAGGGACAAGGGGCACTTC. The rearrangement joins TRBV5-1 to TRBJ2-5, with a possible D match to TRBD1 (6 bases). This CDR3 is 12 amino acids long. The germline V gene has CDR1 SGHRS and CDR2 YFSETQ.

V usage is TRBV5-4 and J usage is TRBJ2-5; 10 positions match TRBD2. Germline V gene data show CDR1 as SGHNT and CDR2 as YYREEE (reference sequence). There are 15 residues in the CDR3. V shed 5 bases, J shed 5 bases, and the junction held 9 bases outside the gene matches. CDR3 region: CASRKSGGARETQYF. The CDR3 bases are TGTGCCAGCAGAAAAAGCGGGGGGGCCCGTGAGACCCAGTACTTC.

This clone was counted between two and nine times. This chain connects TRBV7-6 to TRBJ1-2; 7 bases are shared with TRBD1. The length of the CDR3 is 16 residues. The germline V gene has CDR1 SGHVS and CDR2 FNYEAQ. Unmatched junction bases numbered 14, after V lost 5 bases and J lost 5 bases. CDR3 nucleotides: TGTGCCAGCAGCCCCAGACAGGGAGGAGGGAAATATGGCTACACCTTC. This translates into CASSPRQGGGKYGYTF.

This chain joins TRBV11-2 and TRBJ2-7; possible D gene TRBD1, 6 bases. V was pared by 5 bases and J by 3 bases, with 14 bases between. This CDR3 contains 14 residues. CDR1 is SGHAT and CDR2 is FQNNGV in the germline V gene. CDR3 sequence (DNA): TGTGCCAGCAGCCGATACCAGACAGGCTACGAGCAGTACTTC. Translation: CASSRYQTGYEQYF.

The gene calls are TRBV27 and TRBJ2-1; TRBD2 is a possible D gene (7 bases). Germline-derived CDR1 and CDR2 are MNHEY and SMNVEV (reference sequence). CDR3 length: 14 residues. The V end lost 4 bases, the J end lost 4 bases, and 11 bases lay between the germline ends. CDR3 sequence reads: CASSYRGAYNEQFF. Written as DNA, the CDR3 is TGTGCCAGCAGTTACCGGGGGGCTTACAATGAGCAGTTCTTC.